The sequence of this T cell receptor (beta chain) was determined in a study of blood T cell repertoires in COVID-19. For the study at large: Researchers got acute and convalescent COVID-19 samples from the United States, Italy and Spain.

As originally analysed: It was from reference gene primer amplification that nucleated cell counts were estimated. The protocol was immunoSEQ multiplex PCR, while the TCRdb copy is restricted to in-frame clones and leaves out a portion. That table furnishes V, J and clone size, whereas the DNA furnished D and trimming. This sample has about 120,000 clones, with around 82% found just once. CDR1 is SGDLS, CDR2 YYNGEE, per germline. Trimming left V 7 bases short and J 4 bases short, with 14 bases between. The length of the CDR3 is 13 residues. This clone has a single count. Source material: peripheral blood. This clonotype originated in a woman aged 55-75 years with acute or convalescent COVID-19. The chain carries TRBV9 and TRBJ2-5; unclear D gene. Here the CDR3 DNA reads TGTGCCAGCCAGCCCGGAGTGGGAGAGACCCAGTACTTC. Its protein product is CASQPGVGETQYF.